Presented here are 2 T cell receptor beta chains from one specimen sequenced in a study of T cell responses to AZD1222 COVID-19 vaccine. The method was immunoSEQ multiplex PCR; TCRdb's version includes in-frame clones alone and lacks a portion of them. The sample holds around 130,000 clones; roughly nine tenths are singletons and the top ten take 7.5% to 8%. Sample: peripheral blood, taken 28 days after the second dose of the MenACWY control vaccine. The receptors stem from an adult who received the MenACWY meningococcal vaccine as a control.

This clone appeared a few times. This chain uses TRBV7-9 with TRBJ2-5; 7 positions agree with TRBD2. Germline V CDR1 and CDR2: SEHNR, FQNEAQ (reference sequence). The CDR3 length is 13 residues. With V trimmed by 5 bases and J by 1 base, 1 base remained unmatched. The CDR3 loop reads CASSPGGQETQYF. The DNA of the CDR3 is TGTGCCAGCAGCCCGGGGGGCCAAGAGACCCAGTACTTC.

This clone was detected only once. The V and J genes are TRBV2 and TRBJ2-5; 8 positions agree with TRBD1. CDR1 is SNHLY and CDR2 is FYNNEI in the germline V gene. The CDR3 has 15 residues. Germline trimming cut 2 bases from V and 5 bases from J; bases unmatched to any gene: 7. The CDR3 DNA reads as TGTGCCAGCAGTGAACAGGGGGCAGCAGGCGAGACCCAGTACTTC. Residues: CASSEQGAAGETQYF. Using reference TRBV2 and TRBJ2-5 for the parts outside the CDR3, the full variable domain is EPEVTQTPSHQVTQMGQEVILRCVPISNHLYFYWYRQILGQKVEFLVSFYNNEISEKSEIFDDQFSVERPDGSNFTLKIRSTKLEDSAMYFCASSEQGAAGETQYFGPGTRLLVL.